Reported below is one T cell receptor beta chain. The data are from a study of blood T cell repertoires in COVID-19. Original processing notes: Estimated nucleated cell counts came from reference gene primer amplification. The table came from immunoSEQ multiplex PCR; TCRdb's copy has only in-frame clones and leaves some out. That table is the source of V, J and clone size, and D and trimming were worked out from the DNA. The data show around 19,000 clones, with 87% seen just once and almost 8.5% held by the top ten. Germline V gives CDR1 SGHVS, CDR2 FQNEAQ. Trimming removed 2 bases from V and 7 bases from J, with 14 bases in between. The length of the CDR3 is 15 residues.

V usage is TRBV7-8 and J usage is TRBJ1-4, with D perhaps TRBD1 (6 bases). Sample: peripheral blood. This TCR was sampled from a human donor in a cohort sampled during active COVID-19. The donor label of this sample is uncertain. DNA of the CDR3: TGTGCCAGCAGCTTAAGGGGGGGCGCGAGTGAAAAACTGTTTTTT. Protein: CASSLRGGASEKLFF.